What follows describes a single TCR beta chain. It has no known antigen specificity. The record has no base qualities; no much larger clone is one base away. The data belong to a study of shared clonotypes between healthy human individuals (dated by TCRdb to the early 2020s). Background for the entire study: A couple of women and a few men aged 18 to 49 years were included in the cohort. Blood TCR repertoires of 5 or 6 healthy adults were deeply sequenced to estimate repertoire size and the extent of clonotype sharing between individuals. For each donor, three plates each were used for CD4 naive and CD4 memory, two plates were used for CD8 naive, and one plate was used for CD8 memory. Each donor's leukapheresis produced roughly between about 0.85 and 10 billion PBMCs. Different laboratories and diverse techniques were used to prepare libraries and sequence TCR repertoires, to increase sequencing depth and limit assay-specific biases. Overall results and qualifications from the work: Based on pairwise subsampling, the degree of clonotype sharing among donors was expected to be affected by sequencing depth. Only blood was sampled, and tissue TCR repertoires likely differ from those in blood. Higher generation probabilities were observed for clonotypes shared by all four sorted-subset donors than for non-shared clonotypes. Even with the large sequencing depth, rarefaction of the sorted-subset datasets indicated that sequencing was incomplete. Estimated clonotype richness was generally larger for naive than for memory subsets. Sharing across a few donors was observed for about 5% of naive CD4, over 3% of naive CD8, over 2% of memory CD4, and over 0.3% of memory CD8 clonotypes. The genetic and exposure-history diversity represented was limited by the small number of donors.

Using the deep immunoSEQ assay, TCR CDR3 regions were amplified from genomic DNA by multiplex PCR. Extracted genomic DNA from each cell subset was distributed evenly across all wells of several immunoSEQ 96-well plates, and each plate was treated as a replicate. For sorted subsets, roughly 200 ng genomic DNA, equal to 30,000 to 35,000 T cell genomes, was loaded into each replicate PCR. The purified libraries were quantified using a Qubit 3.0 fluorometer, sized with a Bioanalyzer 2100, and then quantified again using the KAPA Library Quantification kit. Every immunoSEQ 96-well plate was sequenced on a dedicated single-read 150-cycle Illumina NextSeq 550 flow cell. The authors' analysis ran thus. Because the immunoSEQ output included only junctional sequences and no quality scores, the filtering could not be the same as the filtering used for full-length reads. Sequences were annotated with PyIR, a Python wrapper for IgBLAST v1.9, and V/J genes and CDR3 were assigned using IMGT germline references. Reads were removed for weak V/J assignments (E-value above 1e-6), missing CDR3, stop codons, out-of-frame junctions, or ambiguous translated residues. V3J clonotypes were defined as sequences sharing the same inferred V gene, J gene, and CDR3 amino acid sequence. To compute the percentage overlap between repertoires, the number of shared unique clonotypes was divided by the size of the smaller repertoire. Repertoire richness was assessed with RTK rarefaction, the Chao1 estimator, and Recon v2.1 estimates of unobserved clonotypes. Generation probabilities were computed with OLGA for all TCRbeta clonotypes obtained by the gDNA method from several donors. As stored in TCRdb, this immuneACCESS dataset retains in-frame rearrangements with V and J assigned. A fraction of the clones does not appear; measured against another copy, unresolved V genes explain less than half of the discrepancy, and the remainder lacks a known reason. That table gives V, J and clone size, and the DNA gave D and trimming. Across this sample there are a few million clones, with approximately 90% seen only once. Of the sample, roughly 0.14% falls within the top ten clones.

Donors were healthy HIV-negative adults with no recently reported acute infections or vaccinations. Only Caucasian adults living in Nashville, Tennessee, USA were represented among the donors. Magnetic negative selection was used to enrich CD4+ T cells, after which naive cells were positively selected on CD45RA and the negative fraction became the memory subset. After blood collection by leukapheresis, PBMCs were isolated using Ficoll-Histopaque density gradient centrifugation and then cryopreserved in the vapor phase of liquid nitrogen. Purity and quantity of every magnetically sorted T cell population were checked by analytical flow cytometry. Each sorted fraction had its genomic DNA isolated and then quantified by UV absorbance on a Nanodrop 2000c. Based on the germline V gene, the CDR1 and CDR2 sequences are SGHRS and YFSETQ. Compared with germline, V lacks 0 bases and J lacks 8 bases; bases without a gene match: 7. The CDR3 measures 15 amino acids from cysteine to phenylalanine. Just the 45-base CDR3 DNA is kept, in frame starting at base 1.

The chain is made from TRBV5-1 and TRBJ2-1, with 8 central nucleotides matching TRBD2. Sequences were obtained from naive CD4+ T cells sorted from blood. The cell subset or site label of this sample denotes: CD45RA+ positively selected. The sequence came from a man aged 18 to 29 in good health. The nucleotide sequence is given as TGCGCCAGCAGCTTGGGTAGCGGGACTACCTATGAGCAGTTCTTC. Translation gives CASSLGSGTTYEQFF.